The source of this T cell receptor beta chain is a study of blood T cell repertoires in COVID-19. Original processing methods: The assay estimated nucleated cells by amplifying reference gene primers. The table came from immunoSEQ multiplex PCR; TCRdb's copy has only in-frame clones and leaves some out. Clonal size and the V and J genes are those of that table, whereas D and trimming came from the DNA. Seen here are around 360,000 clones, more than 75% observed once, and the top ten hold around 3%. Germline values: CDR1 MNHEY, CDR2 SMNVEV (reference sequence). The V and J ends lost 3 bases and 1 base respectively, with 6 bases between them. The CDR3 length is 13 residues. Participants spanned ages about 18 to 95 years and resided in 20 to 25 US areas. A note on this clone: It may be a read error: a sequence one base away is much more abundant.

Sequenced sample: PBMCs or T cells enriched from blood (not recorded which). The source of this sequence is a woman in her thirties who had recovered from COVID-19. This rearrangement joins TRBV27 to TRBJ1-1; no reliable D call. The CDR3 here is CASSFTKNTEAFF. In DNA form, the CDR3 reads TGTGCCAGCAGTTTTACTAAGAACACTGAAGCTTTCTTT.